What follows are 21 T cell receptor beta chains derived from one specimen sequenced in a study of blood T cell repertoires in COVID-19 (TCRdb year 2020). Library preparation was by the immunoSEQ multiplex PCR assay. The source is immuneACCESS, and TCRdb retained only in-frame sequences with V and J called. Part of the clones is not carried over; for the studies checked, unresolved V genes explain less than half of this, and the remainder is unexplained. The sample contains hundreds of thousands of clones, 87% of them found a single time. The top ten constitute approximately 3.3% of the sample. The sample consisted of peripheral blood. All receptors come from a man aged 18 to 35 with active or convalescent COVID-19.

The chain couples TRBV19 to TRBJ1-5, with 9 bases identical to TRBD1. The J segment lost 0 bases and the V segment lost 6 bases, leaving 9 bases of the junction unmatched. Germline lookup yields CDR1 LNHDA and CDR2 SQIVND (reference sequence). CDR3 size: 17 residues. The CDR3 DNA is TGTGCCAGTAGCCTGCGGACAGGGGCACCTAGCAATCAGCCCCAGCATTTT. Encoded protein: CASSLRTGAPSNQPQHF.

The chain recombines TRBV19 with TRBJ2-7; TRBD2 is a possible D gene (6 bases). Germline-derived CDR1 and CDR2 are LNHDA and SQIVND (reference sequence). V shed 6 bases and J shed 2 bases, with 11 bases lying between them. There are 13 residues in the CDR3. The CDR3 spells CASSGDSTYEQYF. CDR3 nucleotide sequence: TGTGCCAGTAGCGGGGACTCGACCTACGAGCAGTACTTC. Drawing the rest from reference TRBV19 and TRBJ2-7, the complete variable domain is DGGITQSPKYLFRKEGQNVTLSCEQNLNHDAMYWYRQDPGQGLRLIYYSQIVNDFQKGDIAEGYSVSREKKESFPLTVTSAQKNPTAFYLCASSGDSTYEQYFGPGTRLTVT.

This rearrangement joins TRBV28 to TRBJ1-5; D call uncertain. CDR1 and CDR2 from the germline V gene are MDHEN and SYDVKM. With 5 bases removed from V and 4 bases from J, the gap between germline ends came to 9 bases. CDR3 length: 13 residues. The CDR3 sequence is CASSAGVNQPQHF. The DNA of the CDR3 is TGTGCCAGCAGTGCCGGGGTTAATCAGCCCCAGCATTTT.

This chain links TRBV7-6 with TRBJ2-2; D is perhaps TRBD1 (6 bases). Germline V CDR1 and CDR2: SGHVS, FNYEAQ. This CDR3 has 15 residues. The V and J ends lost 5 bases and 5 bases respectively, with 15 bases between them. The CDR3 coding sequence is TGTGCCAGCAGCCCCTCGGCAGGGGATACCGGGGAGCTGTTTTTT. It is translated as CASSPSAGDTGELFF.

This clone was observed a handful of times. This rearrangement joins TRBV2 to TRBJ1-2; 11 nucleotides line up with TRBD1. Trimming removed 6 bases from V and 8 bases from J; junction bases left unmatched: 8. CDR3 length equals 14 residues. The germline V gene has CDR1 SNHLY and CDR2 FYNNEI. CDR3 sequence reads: CASSQGQGVGGYTF. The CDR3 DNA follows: TGTGCCAGCAGCCAGGGACAGGGGGTGGGCGGCTACACCTTC.

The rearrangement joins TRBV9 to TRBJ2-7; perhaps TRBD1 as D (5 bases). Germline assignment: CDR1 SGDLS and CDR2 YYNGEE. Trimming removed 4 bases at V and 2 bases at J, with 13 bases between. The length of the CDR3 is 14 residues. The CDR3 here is CASSLDLGPYEQYF. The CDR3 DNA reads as TGTGCCAGCAGCCTCGACTTGGGGCCCTACGAGCAGTACTTC.

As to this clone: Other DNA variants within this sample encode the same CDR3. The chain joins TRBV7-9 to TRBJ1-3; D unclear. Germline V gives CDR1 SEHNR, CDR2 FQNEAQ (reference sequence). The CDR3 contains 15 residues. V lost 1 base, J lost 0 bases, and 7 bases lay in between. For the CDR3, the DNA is TGTGCCAGCAGCTTAGTTGGCAGCTCTGGAAACACCATATATTTT. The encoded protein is CASSLVGSSGNTIYF.

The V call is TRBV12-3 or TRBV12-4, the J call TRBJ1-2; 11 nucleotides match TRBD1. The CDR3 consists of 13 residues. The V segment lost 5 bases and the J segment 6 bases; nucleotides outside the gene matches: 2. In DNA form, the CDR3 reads TGTGCCAGCAGTGGGACAGGGGGTGATGGCTACACCTTC. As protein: CASSGTGGDGYTF.

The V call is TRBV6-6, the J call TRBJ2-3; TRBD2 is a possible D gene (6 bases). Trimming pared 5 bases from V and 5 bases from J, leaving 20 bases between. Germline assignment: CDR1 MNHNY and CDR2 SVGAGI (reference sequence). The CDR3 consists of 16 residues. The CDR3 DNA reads TGTGCCAGCAGTCAAGGGACTTCACAACGAGGAGATACGCAGTATTTT. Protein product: CASSQGTSQRGDTQYF.

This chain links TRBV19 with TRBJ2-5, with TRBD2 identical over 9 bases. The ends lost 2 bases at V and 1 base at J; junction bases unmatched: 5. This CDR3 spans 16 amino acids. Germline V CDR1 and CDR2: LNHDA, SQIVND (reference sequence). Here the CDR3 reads CASSIIAGGPQETQYF. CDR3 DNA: TGTGCCAGTAGTATAATTGCGGGAGGGCCCCAAGAGACCCAGTACTTC.

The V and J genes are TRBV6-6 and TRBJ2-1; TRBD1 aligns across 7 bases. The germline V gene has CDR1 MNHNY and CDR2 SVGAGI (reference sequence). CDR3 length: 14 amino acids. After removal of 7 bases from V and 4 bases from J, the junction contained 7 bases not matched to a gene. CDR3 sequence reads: CASTPDRVYNEQFF. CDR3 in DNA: TGTGCCAGCACCCCAGACAGGGTTTACAATGAGCAGTTCTTC.

The chain's CDR3 is CASSHSGGTPYNEQFF. CDR3 nucleotide sequence: TGCGCCAGCAGCCACAGCGGGGGGACGCCCTACAATGAGCAGTTCTTC. The chain carries TRBV5-1 and TRBJ2-1, with 9 bases that match TRBD2. With 4 bases clipped from V and 2 bases from J, the junction kept 7 bases outside the gene matches. The CDR3 runs 16 residues. Germline CDR1 reads SGHRS; CDR2 reads YFSETQ.

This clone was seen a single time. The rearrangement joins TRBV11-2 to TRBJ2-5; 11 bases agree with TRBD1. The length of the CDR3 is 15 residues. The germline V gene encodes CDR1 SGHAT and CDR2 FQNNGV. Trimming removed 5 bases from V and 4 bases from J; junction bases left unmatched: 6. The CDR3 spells CASSAGDRGIETQYF. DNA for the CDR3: TGTGCCAGCAGCGCGGGGGACAGGGGGATAGAGACCCAGTACTTC.

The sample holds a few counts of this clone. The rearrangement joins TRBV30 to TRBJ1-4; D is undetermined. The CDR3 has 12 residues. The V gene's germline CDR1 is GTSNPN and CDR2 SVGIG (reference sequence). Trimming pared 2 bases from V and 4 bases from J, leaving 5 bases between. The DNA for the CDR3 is TGTGCCTGGAGTCCTCTTAATGAAAAACTGTTTTTT. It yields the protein CAWSPLNEKLFF.

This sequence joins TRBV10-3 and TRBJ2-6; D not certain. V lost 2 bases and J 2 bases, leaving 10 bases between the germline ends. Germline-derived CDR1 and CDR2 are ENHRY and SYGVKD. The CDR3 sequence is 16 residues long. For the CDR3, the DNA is TGTGCCATCAGTGAGGGGCCCTTGGCTGGGGCCAACGTCCTGACTTTC. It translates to CAISEGPLAGANVLTF.

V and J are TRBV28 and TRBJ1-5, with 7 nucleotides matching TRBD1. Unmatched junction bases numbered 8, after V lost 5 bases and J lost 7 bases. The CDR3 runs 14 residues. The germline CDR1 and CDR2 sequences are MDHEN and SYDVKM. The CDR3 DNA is TGTGCCAGCAGTATTAAACAGGGGAAACAGCCCCAGCATTTT. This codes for CASSIKQGKQPQHF.

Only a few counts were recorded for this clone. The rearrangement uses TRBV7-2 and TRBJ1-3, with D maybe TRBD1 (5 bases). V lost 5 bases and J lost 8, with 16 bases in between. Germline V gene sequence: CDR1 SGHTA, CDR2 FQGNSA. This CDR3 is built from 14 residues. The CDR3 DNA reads TGTGCCAGCAGCAACCCGACAGTGTCGGACACCATATATTTT. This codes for CASSNPTVSDTIYF. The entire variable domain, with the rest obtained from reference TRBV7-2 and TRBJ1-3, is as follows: GAGVSQSPSNKVTEKGKDVELRCDPISGHTALYWYRQSLGQGLEFLIYFQGNSAPDKSGLPSDRFSAERTGGSVSTLTIQRTQQEDSAVYLCASSNPTVSDTIYFGEGSWLTVV.

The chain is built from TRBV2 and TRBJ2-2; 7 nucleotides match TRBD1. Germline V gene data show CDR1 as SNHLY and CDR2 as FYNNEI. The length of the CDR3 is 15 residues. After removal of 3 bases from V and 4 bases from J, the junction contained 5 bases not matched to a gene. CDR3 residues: CASSESGGGTGELFF. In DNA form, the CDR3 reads TGTGCCAGCAGTGAGTCAGGGGGTGGCACCGGGGAGCTGTTTTTT.

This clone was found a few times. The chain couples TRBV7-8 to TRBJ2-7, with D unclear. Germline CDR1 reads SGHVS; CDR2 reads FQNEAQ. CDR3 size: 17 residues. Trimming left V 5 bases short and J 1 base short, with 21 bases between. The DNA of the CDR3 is TGTGCCAGCAGCCCCCATACACCAGGCACCCCGTCCTACGAGCAGTACTTC. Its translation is CASSPHTPGTPSYEQYF.

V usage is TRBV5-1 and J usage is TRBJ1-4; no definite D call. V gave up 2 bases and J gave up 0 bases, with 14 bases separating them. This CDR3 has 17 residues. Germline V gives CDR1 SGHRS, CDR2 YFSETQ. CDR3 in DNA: TGCGCCAGCAGCTTTGGGCAGCCCGTTGCAACTAATGAAAAACTGTTTTTT. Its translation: CASSFGQPVATNEKLFF.

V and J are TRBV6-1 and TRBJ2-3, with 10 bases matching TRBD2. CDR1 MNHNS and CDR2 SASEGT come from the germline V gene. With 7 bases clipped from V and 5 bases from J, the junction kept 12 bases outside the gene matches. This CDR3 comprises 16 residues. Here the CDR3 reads CASTEAGGVVGDTQYF. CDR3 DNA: TGTGCCAGCACCGAAGCGGGAGGGGTTGTAGGAGATACGCAGTATTTT.